The 7 T cell receptor beta chains below all came from one sample that was sequenced in a study of shared clonotypes between healthy human individuals. The protocol was immunoSEQ multiplex PCR, while the TCRdb copy is restricted to in-frame clones and leaves out a portion. This sample has under 2.5 million clones, with roughly 92% found just once. Sample: naive CD4+ T cells from PBMCs. Subset of the sample: CD45RA+ positively selected. These receptors were taken from a man younger than 35 in good health. Some clones in this sample may be carry-over from other donors' samples.

This clone was observed a single time. In DNA, the CDR3 is TGCGCCAGCAGCCAAGATTACCGGGAGGCCCTTCTGCTAGCCAAAAACATTCAGTACTTC. Translation gives CASSQDYREALLLAKNIQYF. The chain couples TRBV4-3 to TRBJ2-4; 7 positions agree with TRBD2. In germline, CDR1 is LGHNA, CDR2 YSLEER. The J segment lost 0 bases and the V segment lost 0 bases, leaving 14 bases of the junction unmatched. The CDR3 spans 20 residues.

V and J are TRBV30 and TRBJ2-4, with 9 bases aligning to TRBD1. V shed 3 bases, J shed 6 bases, and the junction held 18 bases outside the gene matches. Germline V gives CDR1 GTSNPN, CDR2 SVGIG (reference sequence). The CDR3 has 18 amino acids. The CDR3 region has the DNA TGTGCCTGGAGCCCACCCCCGGGACAGGGCGGAGGGTTAAACATTCAGTACTTC. It translates to CAWSPPPGQGGGLNIQYF. Drawing the rest from reference TRBV30 and TRBJ2-4, the complete variable domain is SQTIHQWPATLVQPVGSPLSLECTVEGTSNPNLYWYRQAAGRGLQLLFYSVGIGQISSEVPQNLSASRPQDRQFILSSKKLLLSDSGFYLCAWSPPPGQGGGLNIQYFGAGTRLSVL.

This chain joins TRBV28 and TRBJ1-6; possible D gene TRBD1, 5 bases. This CDR3 has 13 residues. V was clipped by 6 bases and J by 13 bases, with 16 bases between them. Germline V gene sequence: CDR1 MDHEN, CDR2 SYDVKM. The CDR3 sequence is CASSPLGVGPLHF. The CDR3 region has the DNA TGTGCCAGCAGCCCTCTGGGGGTGGGGCCCCTCCACTTT.

This clone was seen a single time. The rearrangement uses TRBV10-3 and TRBJ2-3; D may be TRBD2 (6 bases). Trimming removed 10 bases at V and 3 bases at J, with 20 bases between. CDR3 size: 15 residues. The germline CDR1 and CDR2 sequences are ENHRY and SYGVKD. CDR3 DNA: TGTGCCACCGACCCCGGGAGTGTCACTACAGATACGCAGTATTTT. Its translation: CATDPGSVTTDTQYF.

The CDR3 spells CASSYVAGGNTEAFF. The CDR3 DNA reads as TGTGCCAGCAGTTACGTGGCGGGGGGTAACACTGAAGCTTTCTTT. The V call is TRBV6-6, the J call TRBJ1-1; the D gene is possibly TRBD1 (5 bases). The CDR3 totals 15 residues. V gave up 2 bases and J gave up 2 bases, with 12 bases separating them. Germline loops: CDR1 MNHNY, CDR2 SVGAGI (reference sequence).

The CDR3 region is CSVDQNTEAFF. CDR3 bases: TGCAGCGTTGACCAGAACACTGAAGCTTTCTTT. This rearrangement joins TRBV29-1 to TRBJ1-1; no clear D gene. Germline CDR1 and CDR2: SQVTM and ANQGSEA. This CDR3 has 11 residues. Trimming cost V 3 bases and J 1 base, with 3 bases left between them. Filled out from reference TRBV29-1 and TRBJ1-1, the complete variable domain reads SAVISQKPSRDICQRGTSLTIQCQVDSQVTMMFWYRQQPGQSLTLIATANQGSEATYESGFVIDKFPISRPNLTFSTLTVSNMSPEDSSIYLCSVDQNTEAFFGQGTRLTVV.

The chain recombines TRBV19 with TRBJ1-1, with 7 bases identical to TRBD1. Germline V lookup: CDR1 LNHDA, CDR2 SQIVND (reference sequence). Trimming cost V 5 bases and J 1 base; bases outside gene matches: 4. This CDR3 is built from 14 residues. The CDR3 DNA follows: TGTGCCAGTAGTTCCAGGGGGACGAACACTGAAGCTTTCTTT. It specifies CASSSRGTNTEAFF. The variable domain in full, with the rest retrieved from reference TRBV19 and TRBJ1-1, is DGGITQSPKYLFRKEGQNVTLSCEQNLNHDAMYWYRQDPGQGLRLIYYSQIVNDFQKGDIAEGYSVSREKKESFPLTVTSAQKNPTAFYLCASSSRGTNTEAFFGQGTRLTVV.